The 12 T cell receptor beta chains reported below all come from one sample, sequenced in a study of response to subunit inactivated influenza vaccine (dated by TCRdb to the late 2010s). The library came from RT-PCR. Sequencing relied on an Illumina HiSeq 2500. In TCRdb, the public reads were trimmed at Q25 with fastp and aligned with MiXCR, with productive beta chains retained. A single entry per CDR3 protein holds the most common genes and DNA from its merged rows. The sample profile shows approximately 730,000 distinct CDR3 sequences; about 14% of them were found once. The leading ten clones occupy less than 9% of the sample. Sequences were derived from PBMCs from blood, sampled around 15 days before vaccination. Receptors originate from a man aged 50 to 60 who received an inactivated influenza vaccine. Donor details come from another sample of the same person, matched by shared clones.

The chain is built from TRBV14 and TRBJ2-7; D uncertain. The CDR3 has 13 amino acids. CDR1 SGHDN and CDR2 FVKESK come from the germline V gene. Trimming left V 1 base short and J 3 bases short, with 7 bases between. CDR3 residues: CASSQGVFYEQYF. CDR3 coding DNA: TGTGCCAGCAGCCAAGGGGTGTTCTACGAGCAGTACTTC.

This chain uses TRBV7-8 with TRBJ1-5; D ambiguous. CDR1 SGHVS and CDR2 FQNEAQ come from the germline V gene. V was trimmed by 8 bases and J by 11 bases, leaving 16 bases between them. This CDR3 region has 12 residues. The CDR3 here is CASSTGVGTQHF. The CDR3 DNA sequence: TGTGCCAGCTCAACTGGGGTAGGGACCCAGCATTTT.

CDR3 in DNA: TGTGCCAGTAGACTTAGCGGTAACCCTAACAATGAGCAGTTCTTC. Amino acid sequence: CASRLSGNPNNEQFF. The chain carries TRBV19 and TRBJ2-1, with a weak D call TRBD2 (6 bases). The V gene's germline CDR1 is LNHDA and CDR2 SQIVND (reference sequence). V lost 6 bases, J lost 5 bases, and 17 bases lay in between. This CDR3 region has 15 residues.

This clonotype was picked up a small number of times. V usage is TRBV7-2 and J usage is TRBJ2-7, with TRBD2 identical over 9 bases. The junction had 10 bases not matched to a gene; V was cut back by 5 bases and J by 5 bases. The CDR3 is 15 amino acids. Germline lookup yields CDR1 SGHTA and CDR2 FQGNSA. Here the CDR3 DNA reads TGTGCCAGCAGCCAAGGTGGGCGGGGGGGTCACGAGCAGTACTTC. Residues: CASSQGGRGGHEQYF.

This clonotype was detected a few times. The genes are TRBV4-3 and TRBJ2-7; 8 positions agree with TRBD1. The germline V gene has CDR1 LGHNA and CDR2 YSLEER. Trimming removed 3 bases from V and 4 bases from J; junction bases left unmatched: 11. The CDR3 has 16 amino acids. The CDR3 protein is CASSQDRASGLYEQYF. Written as DNA, the CDR3 is TGCGCCAGCAGCCAGGACAGGGCCAGCGGGTTGTACGAGCAGTACTTC.

The chain couples TRBV12-3 or TRBV12-4 to TRBJ1-6; possibly TRBD1 for D (6 bases). With 1 base removed from V and 10 bases from J, the gap between germline ends came to 17 bases. The CDR3 contains 16 residues. The CDR3 sequence: CASSLGTGQGYSPLHF. The CDR3 DNA reads as TGTGCCAGCAGTTTAGGAACAGGGCAGGGGTACTCACCCCTCCACTTT.

This clonotype was recorded many times. The chain employs TRBV5-5 and TRBJ1-4; D gene uncertain. Germline V lookup: CDR1 SGHKS, CDR2 YYEKEE (reference sequence). This CDR3 is 14 amino acids long. Trimming took off 3 bases at V and 0 bases at J, with 6 bases between the two ends. The CDR3 region is CASSWTATNEKLFF. DNA of the CDR3: TGTGCCAGCAGCTGGACTGCAACTAATGAAAAACTGTTTTTT.

This clonotype was detected ten times or more. The rearrangement joins TRBV2 to TRBJ2-7; TRBD2 matches at 8 bases. Germline V lookup: CDR1 SNHLY, CDR2 FYNNEI. V dropped 4 bases and J dropped 5; count of bases not matched to a gene: 7. The CDR3 consists of 14 residues. CDR3 nucleotide sequence: TGTGCCAGCAGTGGAGGGACTAGAGTAAACGAGCAGTACTTC. It encodes CASSGGTRVNEQYF.

The rearrangement links TRBV7-9 to TRBJ2-5; possibly TRBD1 for D (6 bases). This CDR3 contains 15 residues. V was cut by 8 bases and J by 2 bases, with 18 bases left in between. Germline V CDR1 and CDR2: SEHNR, FQNEAQ (reference sequence). CDR3 sequence: CASALITGIQETQYF. For the CDR3, the DNA is TGTGCCAGCGCTCTGATTACAGGGATACAAGAGACCCAGTACTTC.

This clonotype was seen a few times. The chain is built from TRBV15 and TRBJ1-4; 10 positions agree with TRBD1. There are 17 residues in the CDR3. Germline V gives CDR1 LNHNV, CDR2 YYDKDF (reference sequence). J lost 5 bases, V lost 1 base, and 7 bases had no gene match. CDR3 sequence: CATSRADRGFRNEKLFF. In nucleotides, the CDR3 is TGTGCCACCAGCAGAGCGGACAGGGGGTTCCGAAATGAAAAACTGTTTTTT.

This clonotype appeared many times. This sequence joins TRBV4-2 and TRBJ2-7; D is undetermined. Germline lookup yields CDR1 LGHNA and CDR2 YNFKEQ. V lost 0 bases and J 1 base, leaving 4 bases between the germline ends. CDR3 size: 13 residues. DNA of the CDR3: TGTGCCAGCAGCCAAGATATTTCCTACGAGCAGTACTTC. Translation: CASSQDISYEQYF.

As to this clonotype: The germline gene is not matched at one end of the junction; a read error may be the cause. The gene calls are TRBV4-1 and TRBJ2-3; D may be TRBD1 or TRBD2 (6 bases each). Germline V lookup: CDR1 MGHRA, CDR2 YSYEKL. There are 18 residues in the CDR3. CDR3 sequence: CASSQDRGPREGTDTKYF. The CDR3 DNA reads as TGCGCCAGCAGCCAAGATCGGGGGCCGCGCGAGGGCACAGATACGAAGTATTTT.